The 24 T cell receptor beta chains in this list originate from one sample, sequenced in a study of T cells in localized non-small cell lung cancer. Measured with immunoSEQ multiplex PCR; TCRdb has only the in-frame clones, and not every one. The repertoire has about 2,500 clones, approximately 22% of them found once; the top ten carry around 6%. The specimen was lung tumor tissue, collected before any cancer treatment. The source is a man between 35 and 75 years old with stage II lung adenocarcinoma.

The V gene is TRBV19, the J gene TRBJ1-5; D gene unclear. V was trimmed by 7 bases and J by 3 bases, leaving 10 bases between them. Germline V CDR1 and CDR2: LNHDA, SQIVND (reference sequence). The CDR3 totals 13 residues. The CDR3 DNA follows: TGTGCCAGTACCATCGGGGTCAATCAGCCCCAGCATTTT. Translating gives CASTIGVNQPQHF.

This clone has just a few counts. V usage is TRBV9 and J usage is TRBJ2-1; 7 nucleotides agree with TRBD2. The CDR3 sequence is 17 residues long. The germline gives CDR1 SGDLS, CDR2 YYNGEE. J lost 2 bases, V lost 0 bases, and 8 bases had no gene match. CDR3 loop: CASSVDRGGRTYNEQFF. CDR3 DNA sequence: TGTGCCAGCAGCGTAGATCGCGGGGGACGGACCTACAATGAGCAGTTCTTC. The entire variable domain, with the rest obtained from reference TRBV9 and TRBJ2-1, is as follows: DSGVTQTPKHLITATGQRVTLRCSPRSGDLSVYWYQQSLDQGLQFLIQYYNGEERAKGNILERFSAQQFPDLHSELNLSSLELGDSALYFCASSVDRGGRTYNEQFFGPGTRLTVL.

This clone was observed a few times. The V call is TRBV2, the J call TRBJ2-7; TRBD2 matches at 8 bases. Germline values: CDR1 SNHLY, CDR2 FYNNEI. CDR3 length: 13 residues. V was clipped by 6 bases and J by 4 bases; unmatched bases: 5. The CDR3 loop is CASSGTSSYEQYF. The CDR3 coding sequence is TGTGCCAGCAGCGGGACTAGTTCGTACGAGCAGTACTTC.

Only a few counts were recorded for this clone. This chain links TRBV28 with TRBJ1-4; TRBD1 aligns across 9 bases. The CDR3 contains 12 residues. CDR1 and CDR2 from the germline V gene are MDHEN and SYDVKM. J lost 10 bases, V lost 7 bases, and 4 bases had no gene match. CDR3: CASTLDRGKLFF. DNA for the CDR3: TGTGCCAGCACGTTGGACAGGGGAAAACTGTTTTTT. The full variable domain, completed using reference TRBV28 and TRBJ1-4, is DVKVTQSSRYLVKRTGEKVFLECVQDMDHENMFWYRQDPGLGLRLIYFSYDVKMKEKGDIPEGYSVSREKKERFSLILESASTNQTSMYLCASTLDRGKLFFGSGTQLSVL.

This clone is judged medium-sized. The rearrangement links TRBV9 to TRBJ1-5; TRBD1 aligns across 8 bases. There are 15 residues in the CDR3. Looked up from germline, CDR1 is SGDLS and CDR2 is YYNGEE. V trimming: 2 bases; J trimming: 3 bases; junction bases outside the gene matches: 4. CDR3 sequence (DNA): TGTGCCAGCAGCGTCTCAGGGGGCCCCAATCAGCCCCAGCATTTT. The encoded protein is CASSVSGGPNQPQHF. Using reference TRBV9 and TRBJ1-5 for the parts outside the CDR3, the full variable domain is DSGVTQTPKHLITATGQRVTLRCSPRSGDLSVYWYQQSLDQGLQFLIQYYNGEERAKGNILERFSAQQFPDLHSELNLSSLELGDSALYFCASSVSGGPNQPQHFGDGTRLSIL.

The sample holds a few counts of this clone. The rearrangement joins TRBV9 to TRBJ1-1; possibly TRBD1 for D (6 bases). This CDR3 contains 17 residues. V was cut by 0 bases and J by 5 bases, with 20 bases left in between. Per the germline V gene, CDR1 is SGDLS and CDR2 is YYNGEE. This CDR3 reads CASSVAPHRQVETEAFF. The CDR3 DNA reads TGTGCCAGCAGCGTAGCCCCCCACAGACAGGTTGAAACTGAAGCTTTCTTT. Complete variable domain (other parts from reference TRBV9 and TRBJ1-1): DSGVTQTPKHLITATGQRVTLRCSPRSGDLSVYWYQQSLDQGLQFLIQYYNGEERAKGNILERFSAQQFPDLHSELNLSSLELGDSALYFCASSVAPHRQVETEAFFGQGTRLTVV.

The chain links TRBV11-3 to TRBJ2-4; D might be TRBD2 (6 bases). Trimming removed 4 bases at V and 0 bases at J, with 22 bases between. Germline V gene data show CDR1 as SGHNT and CDR2 as YENEEA. CDR3 size: 19 residues. Here the CDR3 reads CASSSYLGAGYLAKNIQYF. The CDR3 region has the DNA TGTGCCAGCAGCTCGTATCTTGGGGCGGGATATCTAGCCAAAAACATTCAGTACTTC. The full variable domain, with the rest looked up from reference TRBV11-3 and TRBJ2-4, is EAGVVQSPRYKIIEKKQPVAFWCNPISGHNTLYWYLQNLGQGPELLIRYENEEAVDDSQLPKDRFSAERLKGVDSTLKIQPAELGDSAVYLCASSSYLGAGYLAKNIQYFGAGTRLSVL.

J is TRBJ2-3 and V is TRBV25-1, with D maybe TRBD1 (6 bases). V was pared by 1 base and J by 4 bases, with 12 bases between. CDR3 length equals 15 residues. The germline V gene has CDR1 MGHDK and CDR2 SYGVNS. CDR3 nucleotide sequence: TGTGCCAGCAGTGAATGGGGCAGGGGATCAGATACGCAGTATTTT. As protein: CASSEWGRGSDTQYF.

This clone was observed a handful of times. The CDR3 DNA reads TGTGCCAGCAGCCAAAAGAACGAGCAGTACTTC. This encodes CASSQKNEQYF. The chain couples TRBV16 to TRBJ2-7; D unclear. Germline V gene data show CDR1 as KGHSY and CDR2 as FQNENV. Trimming removed 2 bases from V and 5 bases from J, with 4 bases in between. The CDR3 runs 11 residues.

This clone was picked up a small number of times. V is TRBV6-8 and J is TRBJ2-1; D possibly corresponds to TRBD2 (5 bases). V was clipped by 5 bases and J by 3 bases, with 17 bases between them. There are 16 residues in the CDR3. Per the germline V gene, CDR1 is MNHGY and CDR2 is SAAAGT. The CDR3 here is CASSLDRFGVYNEQFF. In DNA form, the CDR3 reads TGTGCCAGCAGTCTGGACCGGTTCGGGGTCTACAATGAGCAGTTCTTC.

The V gene is TRBV11-3, the J gene TRBJ2-2; D possibly uses TRBD1 or TRBD2 (6 bases each). The CDR3 has 15 residues. Looked up from germline, CDR1 is SGHNT and CDR2 is YENEEA. V lost 5 bases, J lost 4 bases, and 14 bases lay in between. The CDR3 is CASSPEGGRTGELFF. For the CDR3, the DNA is TGTGCCAGCAGCCCGGAGGGGGGACGCACCGGGGAGCTGTTTTTT.

This clone was detected a few times. The gene calls are TRBV9 and TRBJ2-2, with 10 bases aligning to TRBD2. Germline V gene sequence: CDR1 SGDLS, CDR2 YYNGEE. CDR3 size: 16 residues. The V and J ends lost 0 bases and 4 bases, in that order; junction bases with no gene match: 3. This CDR3 reads CASSVALAGTTGELFF. DNA for the CDR3: TGTGCCAGCAGCGTAGCACTAGCGGGGACCACCGGGGAGCTGTTTTTT.

This sequence joins TRBV6-8 and TRBJ2-7; 7 bases are a match to TRBD2. The CDR3 runs 13 residues. CDR1 and CDR2 (germline): MNHGY, SAAAGT. V lost 5 bases to trimming and J lost 6 bases; unmatched junction nucleotides: 7. The CDR3, as DNA: TGTGCCAGCAGTGGCAGCGGGGAACGCGAGCAGTACTTC. It is translated as CASSGSGEREQYF.

This chain joins TRBV6-8 and TRBJ2-1, with D uncertain. Trimming took off 6 bases at V and 2 bases at J, with 11 bases between the two ends. The CDR3 sequence is 14 residues long. CDR1 is MNHGY, CDR2 SAAAGT, per germline. DNA for the CDR3: TGTGCCAGCAGAACTCCCGAACCCTACAATGAGCAGTTCTTC. Residues: CASRTPEPYNEQFF.

This chain joins TRBV30 and TRBJ2-7, with D perhaps TRBD2 (5 bases). CDR1 and CDR2 (germline): GTSNPN, SVGIG (reference sequence). The CDR3 consists of 11 residues. Trimming pared 5 bases from V and 4 bases from J, leaving 9 bases between. The CDR3 protein is CAWEGVYEQYF. In DNA, the CDR3 is TGTGCCTGGGAGGGTGTGTACGAGCAGTACTTC.

This clone is medium-sized within its sample. V usage is TRBV11-3 and J usage is TRBJ2-3; 14 bases line up with TRBD2. Germline CDR1 SGHNT, CDR2 YENEEA. The V and J ends lost 4 bases and 3 bases, in that order; junction bases with no gene match: 3. The CDR3 contains 16 residues. CDR3 in amino acids: CASSWTSGRLTDTQYF. CDR3 nucleotide sequence: TGTGCCAGCAGCTGGACTAGCGGGAGGTTGACAGATACGCAGTATTTT.

The chain has TRBV6-8 and TRBJ2-4; 7 positions match TRBD1. The germline gives CDR1 MNHGY, CDR2 SAAAGT. CDR3 size: 15 residues. Trimming removed 5 bases from V and 4 bases from J; junction bases left unmatched: 8. CDR3 DNA: TGTGCCAGCAGTGAGTTCGACAGGGAGAAAAACATTCAGTACTTC. Protein: CASSEFDREKNIQYF.

This chain joins TRBV6-8 and TRBJ2-3; 11 bases are shared with TRBD2. The CDR3 sequence is 18 residues long. J was trimmed by 2 bases and V by 5 bases; bases with no gene match: 12. Germline V gives CDR1 MNHGY, CDR2 SAAAGT. The CDR3 nucleotides are TGTGCCAGCAGTCACACGGCTAGCGGGAGGACCCCCACAGATACGCAGTATTTT. Its protein is CASSHTASGRTPTDTQYF.

This clone was observed a few times. J is TRBJ1-1 and V is TRBV6-8, with D perhaps matching TRBD1 (5 bases). CDR1 MNHGY and CDR2 SAAAGT come from the germline V gene. The CDR3 consists of 13 residues. The V and J ends lost 1 base and 6 bases respectively, with 9 bases between them. In DNA form, the CDR3 reads TGTGCCAGCAGTTACTATGGGGACGCTGAAGCTTTCTTT. The encoded protein is CASSYYGDAEAFF.

The chain carries TRBV7-4 and TRBJ2-3; weak D call: TRBD2 (6 bases). CDR1 and CDR2 from the germline V gene are SGHVT and SQSDAQ. CDR3 length equals 16 residues. V lost 5 bases and J 6 bases, leaving 21 bases between the germline ends. DNA for the CDR3: TGTGCCAGCAGCCCCCGGGAAGGAGGGGACGGGGATACGCAGTATTTT. It translates to CASSPREGGDGDTQYF.

This clone appeared a few times. The gene calls are TRBV7-6 and TRBJ2-3, with a tentative D call TRBD2 (6 bases). This CDR3 is 15 amino acids long. V shed 3 bases and J shed 3 bases, with 13 bases lying between them. The germline V gene encodes CDR1 SGHVS and CDR2 FNYEAQ. CDR3 bases: TGTGCCAGCAGCTTGGACTACTTGGCTACAGATACGCAGTATTTT. Translated, it gives CASSLDYLATDTQYF.

This clone has more than one count but fewer than ten. This chain uses TRBV11-3 with TRBJ1-2, with TRBD1 matching 7 bases. Germline CDR1 and CDR2: SGHNT and YENEEA. The junction had 14 bases not matched to a gene; V was cut back by 5 bases and J by 8 bases. This CDR3 is built from 15 residues. The CDR3 DNA sequence: TGTGCCAGCAGCCGTCCGGGGGACAGTCAGAAGGGCTACACCTTC. Encoded protein: CASSRPGDSQKGYTF.

V gene TRBV29-1 combines with J gene TRBJ2-3, with 7 nucleotides matching TRBD2. V shed 0 bases and J 2 bases; nucleotides not matched to a gene: 8. This CDR3 is 16 amino acids long. CDR1 is SQVTM and CDR2 is ANQGSEA in the germline V gene. CDR3 DNA: TGCAGCGTTGAAGATCGGGCTAGCGGATTCACAGATACGCAGTATTTT. It translates to CSVEDRASGFTDTQYF.

This clone was counted only a few times. The chain joins TRBV11-3 to TRBJ2-5; D uncertain. From germline, CDR1 is SGHNT and CDR2 YENEEA. The V end was cut by 4 bases, the J end by 1 base, with 13 bases between. CDR3 length equals 15 residues. The CDR3 region is CASSSPRGPQETQYF. CDR3 bases: TGTGCCAGCAGCTCCCCGCGCGGTCCCCAAGAGACCCAGTACTTC.